Detailed here is one T cell receptor (beta chain). Its binding antigen is unknown. No much larger clone is present one base from it, and per-base qualities are unavailable. The CDR3 starts with the cysteine, ends with the phenylalanine, and has 14 residues. The retained sequence is limited to the CDR3, 42 bases, with the frame set at the first base. The germline V gene specifies LGHNA as CDR1 and YNFKEQ as CDR2. Between the V and J ends, shortened by 0 bases and 4 bases respectively, the junction contains 10 bases. Receptors were amplified or captured by the immunoSEQ multiplex PCR assay. For the multiplex PCR, a mixture combining 60 forward primers for TCR Vbeta segments and 13 reverse primers for TCR Jbeta segments was used. The CDR3 region of rearranged TCR beta genes was amplified from genomic DNA with a multiplex PCR assay. Amplified TCR beta libraries were sequenced as 87-base-pair reads on the Illumina HiSeq System. As for the original processing: A later analysis counted about 80 million unique TCR beta chains across the 550 to 800 repertoires, and some 11 million of these chains were shared by at least two donors. To remove PCR and sequencing errors, raw reads were error-corrected and collapsed into unique sequences using a nearest-neighbor algorithm that merged closely related sequences. V, D and J gene segments were assigned by aligning CDR3 sequences to IMGT reference sequences. For a sequence to be retained, a match of at least six nucleotides was required to both a V gene segment and a J gene segment. A rearrangement was called productive if the CDR3 had no stop codons and remained in frame with V and J, and every other rearrangement was called non-productive. CDR3 was defined according to IMGT convention as the region running from the second conserved V-encoded cysteine to the conserved J-encoded phenylalanine. In an earlier analysis of some 550 of the donors, sequences lacking an unambiguous match to a single V gene segment were excluded. In an earlier analysis of a few hundred of the donors, V segments were called functional above 56.7% productive rearrangements and were called segregating when the between-donor standard deviation exceeded 5%. A statistical classification framework was developed to diagnose cytomegalovirus status using the catalog of TCR beta chain sequences. In a later analysis, TCR nucleotide sequences were compared against IMGT/GENE-DB human TR gene sequences so that V and J genes could be assigned. The TCRdist pipeline was used in a later analysis to assign CDR3 sequences and most-parsimonious VDJ recombination scenarios. In a later analysis, each TCR beta chain was defined by its CDR3 amino acid sequence together with its V-gene family, and reads without a unique V-gene family were excluded. To address suspected cross-contamination and a sequencing artifact, a later analysis removed approximately 600 highly shared, low-generation-probability nucleotide sequences. A later analysis calculated a clonal expansion index for each public chain from normalized within-repertoire ranks of inferred template counts. In a later analysis, generation probabilities were computed with a VDJ recombination model fitted to out-of-frame rearrangements, and the resulting probabilities were checked against IGoR. A later analysis scored TCR-TCR, TCR-HLA and TCR-CMV co-occurrence with hypergeometric tests, applying a repertoire-size bias correction to TCR pairs. False discovery rates were estimated in a later analysis by permuting HLA or CMV assignments 20 times. A later analysis grouped co-occurring TCRs with DBSCAN, adding TCRdist sequence similarity when clustering within HLA-allele-positive subsets. Repertoires with fewer than 30,000 or more than 120,000 public chains were left out of co-occurrence clustering, as were roughly five repertoires with anomalous nucleotide sharing. TCRdb took over this immuneACCESS table, retaining in-frame rearrangements with V and J assigned. Such tables are incomplete; in checked studies, under half of the missing clones stem from an unresolved V gene, and the remainder is unexplained. V, J and clone size are taken as reported in that table, and D and trimming were inferred from the DNA itself. The sample table shows around 150,000 clones, and 79% are seen once. The leading ten clones occupy around 6.3% of the sample.

The cohort comprised hundreds of healthy bone marrow donors. At the time of sampling, all cohort members were nominally healthy, though unrecorded immune exposures were likely present. The donor was CMV seropositive and belonged to the group of over 250 seropositive cohort members. A peripheral blood sample was collected from each donor, and TCR beta sequencing was performed on peripheral blood mononuclear cells. The Qiagen DNeasy Blood Extraction Kit was used to extract genomic DNA from the blood cell samples. The source of the sample is a study of cytomegalovirus exposure and HLA in healthy donors (dated by TCRdb to 2016 to 2017). For the study in its entirety: An earlier analysis of approximately 640 of the donors reported roughly 270 Gb of sequence data and more than 90 million unique TCR beta sequences from roughly 200 million T cells. An early release covering 500 to 750 HLA-typed donors comprised roughly 300 gigabases of sequencing data and approximately 80 million unique TCR sequences. Of the 350 to 450 genotyped donors, roughly 80% were placed in the genetic ancestry cluster associated with self-reported Caucasian donors. The study was designed to test whether signatures of past pathogen exposure could be identified by cataloging public T cell receptors. Using immunosequencing, the study profiled T cell repertoires from 640 or so subjects and related those repertoires to cytomegalovirus serostatus. A separate validation cohort of some 130 different subjects was used in addition to the roughly 720-subject first cohort. To predict cytomegalovirus infection status, the study combined high-throughput TCR immunosequencing, statistical association of individual TCRs with disease status, and machine learning. In a later analysis, previously published TCR beta repertoires from several hundred donors were re-analyzed and high-resolution HLA genotyping was added so that TCR occurrence patterns could be studied. The later analysis used no new phenotypic data to find candidate immune exposures, relying instead on TCR beta sequences and their occurrence across donors. In an earlier analysis of around 540 of the donors, high-throughput TCR beta sequencing was used to judge whether each TCR beta V gene segment behaved as functional or pseudogenic. Alongside the repertoire data, information on donor age, sex, ethnicity and CMV serostatus was compiled. In a later genetic analysis, genome-wide SNP genotypes for about 55% of the roughly 670 donors were used, and that subset was treated as a discovery cohort. Every repertoire in the discovery cohort had been generated on one and the same sequencing platform. Both class I and class II loci were covered by HLA typing, at four-digit resolution. The number of donors typed differed by locus, with about 620-630 for A, B, C, DRB1 and DQB1, around 520 for DQA1, about 610 for DPA1, and 472 for DPB1. Roughly 5 DR-DQ haplotypes were treated as single units for association and clustering because of strong linkage in the cohort. On average, 235,054 unique TCR beta nucleotide sequences were sequenced per donor among fewer than 500 genotyped donors of the cohort, with about 17% of those sequences being non-productive. Results and caveats for the whole study, not just this receptor: Most CMV-associated TCR beta chains appeared to be HLA-restricted in a later analysis, and the HLA associations seemed to be driven largely by CMV exposure. In a later analysis, some 17,000 TCR beta sequences were associated with specific HLA alleles at a false discovery rate of 0.05. Most TCR sequences were seen in very few donors, while some public TCRs were found in many individuals. According to a later genetic analysis, donors in an Asian-associated ancestry cluster had fewer N-insertions in productive TCRs than the approximately 670-donor mean. CMV serostatus was the only immune exposure information available for the cohort. The classifier was reported to diagnose cytomegalovirus status with high specificity and sensitivity in both the original cohort and the validation cohort. Presence/absence analyses assumed roughly uniform sequencing depth across donors, an assumption that may not hold. This cohort had only TCR beta chains sequenced, and the lack of alpha or paired-chain data limited which features could be detected. In the study, around 160 TCR beta chains were listed as associated with cytomegalovirus. The earlier analysis of about 600 of the donors excluded 15 to 20 rarely observed V segments, including chromosome 9 orphons, because counts were too low. In an earlier analysis of approximately 590 of the donors, most TCR beta V segments were observed in productive rearrangements about 87% or about 30% of the time, broadly matching IMGT annotations. The 87-base-pair reads could not distinguish some IMGT-functional V segments, including TRBV6-2 and TRBV6-3, so those segments were excluded. Several of the top co-occurrence clusters appeared to be linked to parvovirus B19, influenza, CMV and Epstein-Barr virus, according to a later analysis. Correlated functional status among segregating V segments might be attributable to linkage disequilibrium, but an unknown experimental factor could not be ruled out. According to a later analysis, TCR association rates differed among HLA loci, with DRB1 alleles showing the most associated TCRs and HLA-C alleles showing the fewest. Compared with equally common non-associated chains, HLA-associated TCR beta chains in a later analysis were more clonally expanded and had lower generation probabilities. The sequencing pipeline was judged likely to have produced a cluster of highly shared sequence variants as a technical artifact. The authors suggested that the approach could potentially be extended to other disease states and immunological phenotypes. Because HLA typing was missing for some donors at each locus, association tests included only the typed subset. A further reported finding was that TCR beta sequences accurately predicted the HLA-A and HLA-B alleles for most subjects in the first cohort. A later genetic analysis associated a missense DCLRE1C variant with V-gene and J-gene trimming of TCR beta chains, and an independent cohort replicated the association. In vitro tests confirmed that a few of the cytomegalovirus-associated TCR beta chains recognize cytomegalovirus antigens. Assigning TCR associations to individual alleles was difficult when HLA alleles, especially DR and DQ, strongly co-occurred.

The sequence was collected from a man in his fifties in good health and CMV-seropositive. The chain employs TRBV4-2 and TRBJ2-7, with the D gene uncertain. The sequencing sample was made of PBMCs. The CDR3 corresponds to CASSQESLFYEQYF. Here is the DNA: TGTGCCAGCAGCCAAGAGTCCCTATTTTACGAGCAGTACTTC.